One sample yielded the 25 T cell receptor beta chains listed below, sequenced in a study of CD4 T cell repertoires in COVID-19. Measured with immunoSEQ multiplex PCR; TCRdb has only the in-frame clones, and not every one. The sample shows approximately 75,000 clones, 83% of them seen only once. The material sequenced was CD4+ T cells from peripheral blood, taken after recovery from COVID-19. The source is a human donor who had COVID-19.

This clone was counted once. The V and J genes are TRBV2 and TRBJ1-2; 9 nucleotides match TRBD1. The trim removed 6 bases at V and 8 bases at J, leaving 10 bases unmatched. The length of the CDR3 is 14 residues. CDR1 is SNHLY, CDR2 FYNNEI, per germline. The CDR3 DNA is TGTGCCAGCAGGGGGAGGAGGACAGGGGACGGCTACACCTTC. Translation: CASRGRRTGDGYTF.

With respect to this clone: This CDR3 is also generated by other DNA sequences in the sample. The rearrangement uses TRBV19 and TRBJ2-1; no clear D. The germline CDR1 and CDR2 sequences are LNHDA and SQIVND (reference sequence). The CDR3 is 12 residues long. V lost 5 bases and J lost 0, with 2 bases in between. The CDR3 loop reads CASSLSYNEQFF. The CDR3 coding sequence is TGTGCCAGTAGTCTCTCCTACAATGAGCAGTTCTTC.

J is TRBJ2-4 and V is TRBV15, with D unclear. Germline lookup yields CDR1 LNHNV and CDR2 YYDKDF (reference sequence). V was shortened by 4 bases and J by 0 bases, with 13 bases between the two germline ends. The CDR3 has 16 amino acids. The CDR3 region is CATSIGSTLAKNIQYF. The CDR3 DNA sequence: TGTGCCACCAGCATAGGCAGCACTCTAGCCAAAAACATTCAGTACTTC. Variable domain in full (rest from reference TRBV15 and TRBJ2-4): DAMVIQNPRYQVTQFGKPVTLSCSQTLNHNVMYWYQQKSSQAPKLLFHYYDKDFNNEADTPDNFQSRRPNTSFCFLDIRSPGLGDTAMYLCATSIGSTLAKNIQYFGAGTRLSVL.

The chain has TRBV7-2 and TRBJ2-1; 7 nucleotides align to TRBD2. Unmatched junction bases numbered 5, after V lost 4 bases and J lost 2 bases. CDR3 length: 15 amino acids. CDR1 is SGHTA and CDR2 is FQGNSA in the germline V gene. The CDR3 region is CASSSSGTTYNEQFF. CDR3 coding DNA: TGTGCCAGCAGCTCCTCCGGGACTACCTACAATGAGCAGTTCTTC.

The gene calls are TRBV5-8 and TRBJ2-1; D may match TRBD1 or TRBD2 (5 bases each). This CDR3 region has 15 residues. CDR1 is SGHTS and CDR2 is YDEGEE in the germline V gene. Trimming removed 2 bases from V and 9 bases from J, with 18 bases in between. In DNA, the CDR3 is TGTGCCAGCAGCTTTTCCGGGACCGTTTTCCTTGAGCAGTTCTTC. Protein product: CASSFSGTVFLEQFF.

This sequence joins TRBV9 and TRBJ1-3; D unresolved. From germline, CDR1 is SGDLS and CDR2 YYNGEE. Trimming pared 2 bases from V and 4 bases from J, leaving 10 bases between. The CDR3 extends over 14 amino acids. The CDR3 spells CASSVRPEGNTIYF. The DNA for the CDR3 is TGTGCCAGCAGCGTTCGTCCGGAGGGAAACACCATATATTTT.

The chain joins TRBV2 to TRBJ2-7, with D maybe TRBD1 (6 bases). Between the trimmed V and J ends, which lost 7 bases and 2 bases, there was a span of 15 bases. CDR3 length equals 14 residues. Per germline, CDR1 SNHLY and CDR2 FYNNEI. The CDR3 reads CASTAQQGTYEQYF. In DNA form, the CDR3 reads TGTGCCAGCACAGCTCAACAGGGCACCTACGAGCAGTACTTC. Filled out from reference TRBV2 and TRBJ2-7, the complete variable domain reads EPEVTQTPSHQVTQMGQEVILRCVPISNHLYFYWYRQILGQKVEFLVSFYNNEISEKSEIFDDQFSVERPDGSNFTLKIRSTKLEDSAMYFCASTAQQGTYEQYFGPGTRLTVT.

The V gene is TRBV12-3 or TRBV12-4, the J gene TRBJ2-2; the D is unclear. This CDR3 spans 12 amino acids. Trimming pared 5 bases from V and 6 bases from J, leaving 7 bases between. CDR3 protein: CASSPRPGELFF. For the CDR3, the DNA is TGTGCCAGCAGTCCTCGCCCCGGGGAGCTGTTTTTT.

V gene TRBV27 combines with J gene TRBJ1-6; D call uncertain. CDR3 size: 12 residues. V was pared by 3 bases and J by 7 bases, with 4 bases between. Germline assignment: CDR1 MNHEY and CDR2 SMNVEV (reference sequence). Written as DNA, the CDR3 is TGTGCCAGCAGTTTGGCAAATTCACCCCTCCACTTT. Protein sequence: CASSLANSPLHF.

With respect to this clone: Distinct nucleotide sequences in the sample also encode this CDR3. The chain recombines TRBV27 with TRBJ2-2, with 7 bases identical to TRBD2. The CDR3 spans 14 residues. Germline CDR1 MNHEY, CDR2 SMNVEV (reference sequence). The junction had 2 bases not matched to a gene; V was cut back by 3 bases and J by 4 bases. The CDR3 protein is CASSFRGVTGELFF. The CDR3 DNA sequence: TGTGCCAGCAGTTTCCGGGGGGTCACCGGGGAGCTGTTTTTT.

V is TRBV4-2 and J is TRBJ1-3; TRBD1 matches at 9 bases. Germline CDR1 reads LGHNA; CDR2 reads YNFKEQ. The V gene end was trimmed by 4 bases and the J gene end by 3 bases; junction bases not matched to a gene: 4. The CDR3 covers 15 residues. CDR3 DNA sequence: TGTGCCAGCAGCCCAGACAGGGGGAGTGGAAACACCATATATTTT. It yields the protein CASSPDRGSGNTIYF.

The V gene is TRBV28, the J gene TRBJ2-7; D gene ambiguous. The CDR3 is 11 residues long. Trimming removed 5 bases from V and 4 bases from J, with 6 bases in between. Germline V CDR1 and CDR2: MDHEN, SYDVKM. CDR3 bases: TGTGCCAGCAGTCAAATTTACGAGCAGTACTTC. This sequence encodes CASSQIYEQYF.

The V call is TRBV10-2, the J call TRBJ2-7, with TRBD2 identical over 11 bases. Germline V gene data show CDR1 as WSHSY and CDR2 as SAAADI. After removal of 8 bases from V and 1 base from J, the junction contained 16 bases not matched to a gene. CDR3 length: 18 residues. DNA of the CDR3: TGCGCCAGCCCCCAGAGCTTAGCGGGAGGGACTAGATCCTACGAGCAGTACTTC. Its translation is CASPQSLAGGTRSYEQYF.

This chain links TRBV28 with TRBJ2-4; D gene ambiguous. The CDR3 has 14 amino acids. Looked up from germline, CDR1 is MDHEN and CDR2 is SYDVKM. V gave up 1 base and J gave up 2 bases, with 6 bases separating them. The CDR3 DNA reads as TGTGCCAGCAGTTTATTGGGTACCAAAAACATTCAGTACTTC. Translating gives CASSLLGTKNIQYF.

The chain has TRBV5-8 and TRBJ1-5, with 7 bases matching TRBD1. This CDR3 contains 16 residues. V shed 6 bases, J shed 1 base, and the junction held 10 bases outside the gene matches. Germline V CDR1 and CDR2: SGHTS, YDEGEE. CDR3 protein: CASTPIRRGSNQPQHF. For the CDR3, the DNA is TGTGCCAGCACCCCCATTCGCAGGGGGAGCAATCAGCCCCAGCATTTT.

The gene calls are TRBV7-3 and TRBJ1-2; D may be TRBD1 (6 bases). The CDR3 runs to 13 residues. Germline CDR1 SGHTA, CDR2 FQGTGA. V lost 5 bases and J 8 bases, leaving 15 bases between the germline ends. For the CDR3, the DNA is TGTGCCAGCAGCCCCGGGGGGGGGCAAGGCTACACCTTC. It specifies CASSPGGGQGYTF.

The genes are TRBV6-1 and TRBJ1-5, with a possible D match to TRBD1 (6 bases). CDR3 length equals 13 residues. V was shortened by 0 bases and J by 9 bases, with 9 bases between the two germline ends. Germline assignment: CDR1 MNHNS and CDR2 SASEGT. The CDR3: CASSEARGGPQHF. CDR3 sequence (DNA): TGTGCCAGCAGTGAAGCGAGGGGGGGGCCCCAGCATTTT.

This chain links TRBV27 with TRBJ1-1; 9 bases are a match to TRBD1. The trim removed 6 bases at V and 3 bases at J, leaving 8 bases unmatched. The germline V gene encodes CDR1 MNHEY and CDR2 SMNVEV (reference sequence). The CDR3 has 15 residues. This CDR3 reads CASSPGTGTYTEAFF. DNA for the CDR3: TGTGCCAGCAGCCCCGGGACAGGGACTTACACTGAAGCTTTCTTT.

The CDR3 coding sequence is TGCGCCAGCAGTAGAGACTCGGCCACCGGGGAGCTGTTTTTT. This sequence encodes CASSRDSATGELFF. This sequence joins TRBV5-1 and TRBJ2-2, with no clear D. The CDR3 has 14 amino acids. The V end was cut by 5 bases, the J end by 4 bases, with 12 bases between. CDR1 is SGHRS and CDR2 is YFSETQ in the germline V gene.

This clone was counted once. The V call is TRBV19, the J call TRBJ1-1; possibly TRBD1 for D (6 bases). From germline, CDR1 is LNHDA and CDR2 SQIVND (reference sequence). Trimming cost V 6 bases and J 11 bases, with 13 bases left between them. The CDR3 length is 11 residues. In DNA form, the CDR3 reads TGTGCCAGTAGACAGGGAGGGGCGGCTTTCTTT. As protein: CASRQGGAAFF.

This chain connects TRBV7-9 to TRBJ2-7, with D unresolved. This CDR3 comprises 15 residues. CDR1 is SEHNR and CDR2 is FQNEAQ in the germline V gene (reference sequence). V was clipped by 6 bases and J by 1 base, with 16 bases between them. The CDR3 is CASRSRGDTSYEQYF. CDR3 sequence (DNA): TGTGCCAGCAGGTCGCGTGGTGATACGTCCTACGAGCAGTACTTC.

This chain joins TRBV2 and TRBJ2-3; tentatively, D is TRBD2 (7 bases). There are 12 residues in the CDR3. V was shortened by 6 bases and J by 10 bases, with 14 bases between the two germline ends. Germline CDR1 SNHLY, CDR2 FYNNEI. The CDR3 sequence is CASSGTGRAQYF. The CDR3 nucleotides read TGTGCCAGCAGCGGAACAGGGAGGGCGCAGTATTTT.

This clone has just a few counts. This sequence joins TRBV7-2 and TRBJ2-3, with TRBD1 matching 8 bases. The CDR3 length is 15 residues. The trim removed 3 bases at V and 3 bases at J, leaving 5 bases unmatched. Per germline, CDR1 SGHTA and CDR2 FQGNSA. Written as DNA, the CDR3 is TGTGCCAGCAGCTTCCGACAGGGGAAGACAGATACGCAGTATTTT. It translates to CASSFRQGKTDTQYF.

The chain joins TRBV14 to TRBJ2-3; D not certain. The length of the CDR3 is 13 residues. V lost 4 bases, J lost 3 bases, and 8 bases lay in between. Germline V gene data show CDR1 as SGHDN and CDR2 as FVKESK. CDR3 sequence (DNA): TGTGCCAGCAGCCTAACCGCTACAGATACGCAGTATTTT. It yields the protein CASSLTATDTQYF.

The chain couples TRBV5-1 to TRBJ1-2; 9 bases agree with TRBD1. With V trimmed by 4 bases and J by 6 bases, 10 bases remained unmatched. CDR3 length: 15 residues. The germline gives CDR1 SGHRS, CDR2 YFSETQ. The CDR3 DNA is TGCGCCAGCAGCACTGGGGACAGGGATAAGCATGGCTACACCTTC. Its translation is CASSTGDRDKHGYTF. Full variable domain (missing parts from reference TRBV5-1 and TRBJ1-2): KAGVTQTPRYLIKTRGQQVTLSCSPISGHRSVSWYQQTPGQGLQFLFEYFSETQRNKGNFPGRFSGRQFSNSRSEMNVSTLELGDSALYLCASSTGDRDKHGYTFGSGTRLTVV.